These 10 T cell receptor beta chains originate from one sample sequenced in a study of CD8+ T cells in alopecia areata. Once RNA had been extracted, it was reverse transcribed into cDNA to act as the sequencing template. Some clones are missing from TCRdb's copy, which holds only in-frame ones; the method was immunoSEQ multiplex PCR. The sample records about 140,000 clones, around 55% being singletons. Specimen: CD4+ T cells sorted from blood. These receptors all stem from a human donor in good health.

The table lists this clone with a few counts. This sequence joins TRBV2 and TRBJ2-3; maybe TRBD1 (6 bases). Germline V gene data show CDR1 as SNHLY and CDR2 as FYNNEI. Deletions cut 6 bases from V and 4 bases from J, with 17 bases between. The CDR3 runs to 15 residues. The CDR3 loop reads CASRPGAGWADTQYF. The CDR3 bases are TGTGCCAGCAGGCCAGGGGCTGGTTGGGCAGATACGCAGTATTTT.

By sample share, this clone is medium-sized. The chain links TRBV2 to TRBJ2-5, with D unresolved. The CDR3 sequence is 14 residues long. The germline gives CDR1 SNHLY, CDR2 FYNNEI. V was shortened by 6 bases and J by 1 base, with 12 bases between the two germline ends. CDR3 region: CASSNPVPQETQYF. The CDR3 nucleotides are TGTGCCAGCAGCAATCCGGTCCCCCAAGAGACCCAGTACTTC.

The chain uses TRBV19 and TRBJ1-2; 10 nucleotides agree with TRBD1. This CDR3 is built from 14 residues. V dropped 5 bases and J dropped 2; count of bases not matched to a gene: 2. From germline, CDR1 is LNHDA and CDR2 SQIVND (reference sequence). In nucleotides, the CDR3 is TGTGCCAGTAGTCGGGGACAGGGGAACTATGGCTACACCTTC. It specifies CASSRGQGNYGYTF.

The chain combines TRBV5-6 with TRBJ2-7, with D uncertain. Germline assignment: CDR1 SGHDT and CDR2 YYEEEE. The CDR3 length is 15 residues. Trimming removed 0 bases at V and 3 bases at J, with 13 bases between. This CDR3 is CASSLGTYGRYEQYF. CDR3 coding DNA: TGTGCCAGCAGCTTGGGCACATACGGCCGCTACGAGCAGTACTTC.

The chain is built from TRBV2 and TRBJ1-2, with D maybe TRBD1 (5 bases). V lost 7 bases to trimming and J lost 7 bases, with 16 bases between them. Germline V gene data show CDR1 as SNHLY and CDR2 as FYNNEI. The CDR3 consists of 13 residues. CDR3 amino acids: CASTLGRDRGYTF. CDR3 coding DNA: TGTGCCAGCACCCTGGGTAGGGACCGTGGCTACACCTTC.

This clone was counted between two and nine times. The CDR3 here is CASRRGTGGLYEQYF. The CDR3 DNA sequence: TGTGCCAGCAGGCGTGGGACAGGGGGACTCTACGAGCAGTACTTC. This chain uses TRBV6-5 with TRBJ2-7; 11 bases align to TRBD1. Germline V gene lookup returns CDR1 MNHEY and CDR2 SVGAGI. The CDR3 runs to 15 residues. V trimming: 6 bases; J trimming: 3 bases; junction bases outside the gene matches: 7.

This clone showed up just once. The rearrangement joins TRBV5-1 to TRBJ2-2; tentative D call: TRBD2 (6 bases). CDR1 and CDR2 from the germline V gene are SGHRS and YFSETQ. This CDR3 contains 16 residues. The V end was cut by 4 bases, the J end by 0 bases, with 13 bases between. The CDR3 region is CASSAPSVPNTGELFF. Here the CDR3 DNA reads TGCGCCAGCAGCGCACCTAGCGTTCCGAACACCGGGGAGCTGTTTTTT.

A few counts support this clone. J is TRBJ2-4 and V is TRBV11-2; D ambiguous. V lost 7 bases, J lost 0 bases, and 7 bases lay in between. The germline gives CDR1 SGHAT, CDR2 FQNNGV. This CDR3 spans 13 amino acids. CDR3 protein: CASNSLAKNIQYF. CDR3 DNA sequence: TGTGCCAGCAACTCGTTAGCCAAAAACATTCAGTACTTC.

This chain joins TRBV30 and TRBJ2-7; a weak D match, TRBD2 (6 bases). Germline CDR1 is GTSNPN and CDR2 is SVGIG (reference sequence). This CDR3 has 13 amino acids. V gave up 5 bases and J gave up 2 bases, with 13 bases separating them. CDR3 DNA sequence: TGTGCCTGGTCTCGGGGGTCCGCCTACGAGCAGTACTTC. Its protein product is CAWSRGSAYEQYF. The complete variable domain, with remaining parts taken from reference TRBV30 and TRBJ2-7, reads SQTIHQWPATLVQPVGSPLSLECTVEGTSNPNLYWYRQAAGRGLQLLFYSVGIGQISSEVPQNLSASRPQDRQFILSSKKLLLSDSGFYLCAWSRGSAYEQYFGPGTRLTVT.

There are a few counts of this clone. This rearrangement joins TRBV7-2 to TRBJ1-2; D is ambiguous. The CDR3 is made up of 13 amino acids. V was pared by 5 bases and J by 0 bases, with 7 bases between. Germline assignment: CDR1 SGHTA and CDR2 FQGNSA. The CDR3 coding sequence is TGTGCCAGCAGCCCCCAAACTAACTATGGCTACACCTTC. This codes for CASSPQTNYGYTF. Using reference TRBV7-2 and TRBJ1-2 for the parts outside the CDR3, the full variable domain is GAGVSQSPSNKVTEKGKDVELRCDPISGHTALYWYRQSLGQGLEFLIYFQGNSAPDKSGLPSDRFSAERTGGSVSTLTIQRTQQEDSAVYLCASSPQTNYGYTFGSGTRLTVV.